Sequencing of this T cell receptor (beta chain) was carried out in a study of long-term antiretroviral therapy in people with HIV. Runs used v3.0 of the immunoSEQ assay and were done at survey level. Only in-frame clones appear in the TCRdb table, and some are missing; sequencing was by immunoSEQ multiplex PCR. In the table there are about 11,000 clones, about 80% of which are singletons. The CDR3 has 15 residues. Trimming pared 2 bases from V and 0 bases from J, leaving 11 bases between. CDR1 is MGHDK, CDR2 SYGVNS, per germline. This receptor was identified in a young man with HIV. The material sequenced was unsorted PBMCs, taken at the start of antiretroviral therapy, before treatment. This chain connects TRBV25-1 to TRBJ2-7; D unresolved. CDR3 DNA: TGTGCCAGCAGTGAACCCGGGTCAAGCTCCTACGAGCAGTACTTC. Protein product: CASSEPGSSSYEQYF.